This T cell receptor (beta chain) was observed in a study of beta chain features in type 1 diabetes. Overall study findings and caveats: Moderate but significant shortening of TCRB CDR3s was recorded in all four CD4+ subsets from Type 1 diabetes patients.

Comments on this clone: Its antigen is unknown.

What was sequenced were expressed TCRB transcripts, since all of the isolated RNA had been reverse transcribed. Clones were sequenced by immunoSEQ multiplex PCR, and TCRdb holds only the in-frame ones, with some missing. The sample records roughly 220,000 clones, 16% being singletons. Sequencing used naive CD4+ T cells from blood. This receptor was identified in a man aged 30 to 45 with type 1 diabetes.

The CDR3 sequence is CASSPVGGTDTQYF. In nucleotides, the CDR3 is TGTGCCAGCAGCCCAGTAGGGGGGACAGATACGCAGTATTTT. This chain connects TRBV7-3 to TRBJ2-3; D assignment may be TRBD1 or TRBD2 (6 bases each). Looked up from germline, CDR1 is SGHTA and CDR2 is FQGTGA. The CDR3 extends over 14 amino acids. Trimming removed 5 bases from V and 3 bases from J, with 12 bases in between.